Shown below are 9 T cell receptor beta chains from a single sample sequenced in a study of vaccination and CD4 T cells after COVID-19. Their recognized antigens are unknown. Treatment specified: roughly 10-day PBMC culture with coronavirus spike peptide pools or control peptides (ViraFEST assay). Scientists ran DNA taken from cultured CD4+ T cells through the Oncomine TCR Beta short-read assay for sequencing. A single record per CDR3 protein comes from TCRdb applying MiXCR to the PCR reads. The top ten clones hold approximately 15% of a sample with about 14,000 distinct CDR3 sequences, 35% to 55% of them seen once. The sequenced sample consisted of CD4+ T cells from blood, cultured in vitro. These receptors came from a human donor who had recovered from COVID-19.

The chain links TRBV19 to TRBJ2-2; 7 positions agree with TRBD1. CDR1 and CDR2 (germline): LNHDA, SQIVND (reference sequence). V lost 3 bases to trimming and J lost 0 bases; unmatched junction nucleotides: 1. The CDR3 consists of 15 residues. Written as DNA, the CDR3 is TGTGCCAGTAGTATCGACAGGGCGAACACCGGGGAGCTGTTTTTT. This gives the protein CASSIDRANTGELFF.

The CDR3 here is CASSQVGTGGDTQYF. DNA of the CDR3: TGCGCCAGCAGCCAAGTAGGGACAGGGGGGGATACGCAGTATTTT. V usage is TRBV4-1 and J usage is TRBJ2-3; 11 bases align to TRBD1. Germline loops: CDR1 MGHRA, CDR2 YSYEKL. The CDR3 has 15 amino acids. Germline trimming cut 1 base from V and 6 bases from J; bases unmatched to any gene: 3.

As regards this clonotype: Relative to the germline gene, one junction end is altered; a read error may explain this. V gene TRBV6-1 combines with J gene TRBJ1-2, with a weak D call TRBD1 (5 bases). The CDR3 is made up of 11 amino acids. Germline loops: CDR1 MNHNS, CDR2 SASEGT. This CDR3 reads CTSSEQVFGTF. The CDR3 nucleotides read TGTACCAGCAGTGAACAGGTCTTTGGCACCTTC.

This chain connects TRBV11-2 to TRBJ1-4, with D unresolved. Trimming took off 4 bases at V and 5 bases at J, with 11 bases between the two ends. This CDR3 region has 14 residues. CDR1 and CDR2 (germline): SGHAT, FQNNGV. The CDR3 sequence is CASSSGSGNEKLFF. The CDR3, as DNA: TGTGCCAGCAGCTCGGGGAGTGGGAATGAAAAACTGTTTTTT. The full variable domain, its missing parts supplied by reference TRBV11-2 and TRBJ1-4, is EAGVAQSPRYKIIEKRQSVAFWCNPISGHATLYWYQQILGQGPKLLIQFQNNGVVDDSQLPKDRFSAERLKGVDSTLKIQPAKLEDSAVYLCASSSGSGNEKLFFGSGTQLSVL.

This clonotype was recorded a few times. V usage is TRBV15 and J usage is TRBJ1-1, with D perhaps matching TRBD1 (6 bases). Trimming shortened V by 0 bases and J by 0 bases, and 17 bases separated the two germline ends. The length of the CDR3 is 18 residues. Germline-derived CDR1 and CDR2 are LNHNV and YYDKDF (reference sequence). The CDR3 sequence: CATSRDRGGVTLNTEAFF. CDR3 bases: TGTGCCACCAGCAGAGATAGGGGGGGAGTCACCTTGAACACTGAAGCTTTCTTT.

The rearrangement joins TRBV2 to TRBJ1-2, with 8 nucleotides matching TRBD1. Germline values: CDR1 SNHLY, CDR2 FYNNEI. With 1 base clipped from V and 3 bases from J, the junction kept 10 bases outside the gene matches. This CDR3 has 17 amino acids. The CDR3 region is CASSEVGQALRDYGYTF. The CDR3 bases are TGTGCCAGCAGTGAAGTGGGACAGGCACTTAGGGACTATGGCTACACCTTC.

This chain connects TRBV27 to TRBJ2-7; D is unresolved. The V gene lost 6 bases and the J gene lost 2 bases, with 11 bases spanning the gap. The CDR3 extends over 13 amino acids. Germline lookup yields CDR1 MNHEY and CDR2 SMNVEV (reference sequence). CDR3 loop: CASRPFGPYEQYF. Written as DNA, the CDR3 is TGTGCCAGCAGGCCCTTCGGCCCCTACGAGCAGTACTTC.

V is TRBV30 and J is TRBJ1-5; D is perhaps TRBD1 (6 bases). This CDR3 contains 16 residues. Germline CDR1 and CDR2: GTSNPN and SVGIG (reference sequence). Trimming removed 2 bases from V and 6 bases from J, with 20 bases in between. CDR3 sequence: CAWSIRGGLVGQPQHF. The CDR3 DNA is TGTGCCTGGAGTATCAGGGGCGGACTAGTCGGTCAGCCCCAGCATTTT.

The J gene is TRBJ1-4, the V gene TRBV7-2; D is undetermined. CDR1 and CDR2 from the germline V gene are SGHTA and FQGNSA. Trimming shortened V by 5 bases and J by 8 bases, and 6 bases separated the two germline ends. The CDR3 covers 11 residues. The CDR3 here is CASSAGEKLFF. The CDR3, as DNA: TGTGCCAGCAGCGCCGGGGAAAAACTGTTTTTT.